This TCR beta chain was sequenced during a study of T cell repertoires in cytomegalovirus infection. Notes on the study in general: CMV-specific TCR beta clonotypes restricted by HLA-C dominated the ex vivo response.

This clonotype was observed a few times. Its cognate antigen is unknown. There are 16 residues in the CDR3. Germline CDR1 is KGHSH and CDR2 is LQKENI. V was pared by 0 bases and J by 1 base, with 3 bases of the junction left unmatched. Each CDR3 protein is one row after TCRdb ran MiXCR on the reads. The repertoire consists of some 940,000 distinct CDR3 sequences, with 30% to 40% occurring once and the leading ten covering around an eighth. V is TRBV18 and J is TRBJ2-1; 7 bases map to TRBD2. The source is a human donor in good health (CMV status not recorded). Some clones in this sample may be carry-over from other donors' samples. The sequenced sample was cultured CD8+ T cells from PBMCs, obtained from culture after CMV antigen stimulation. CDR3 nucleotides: TGTGCCAGCTCACCACCGCGCGGGGGATCCTACAATGAGCAGTTCTTC. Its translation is CASSPPRGGSYNEQFF.